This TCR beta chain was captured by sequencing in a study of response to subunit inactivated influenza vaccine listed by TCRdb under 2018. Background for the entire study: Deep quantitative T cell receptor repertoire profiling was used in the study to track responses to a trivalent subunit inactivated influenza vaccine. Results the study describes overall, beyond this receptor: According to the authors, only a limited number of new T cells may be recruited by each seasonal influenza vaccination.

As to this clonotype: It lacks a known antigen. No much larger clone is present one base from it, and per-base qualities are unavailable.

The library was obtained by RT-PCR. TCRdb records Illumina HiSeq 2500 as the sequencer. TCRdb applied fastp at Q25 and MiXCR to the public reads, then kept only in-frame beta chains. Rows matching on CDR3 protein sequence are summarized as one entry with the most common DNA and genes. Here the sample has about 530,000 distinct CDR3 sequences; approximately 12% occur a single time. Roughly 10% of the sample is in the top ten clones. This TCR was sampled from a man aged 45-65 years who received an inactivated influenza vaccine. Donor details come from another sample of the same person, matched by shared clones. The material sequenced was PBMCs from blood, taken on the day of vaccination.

The CDR3 protein is CASSKPPGGAKGSNQPQHF. The sequence in DNA is TGTGCCAGCAGCAAACCCCCGGGAGGGGCCAAGGGGAGCAATCAGCCCCAGCATTTT. This receptor chain uses TRBV6-1 and TRBJ1-5; 5 matching bases give a weak D call of TRBD1. V is pared back by 6 bases and J by 1 base, with 25 bases lying between the germline termini. From a lookup of the germline V gene, CDR1 and CDR2 are MNHNS and SASEGT. The CDR3 runs 19 amino acids, cysteine and phenylalanine included. Of the read, only the CDR3 DNA is kept; its 57 bases are in frame from base 1.